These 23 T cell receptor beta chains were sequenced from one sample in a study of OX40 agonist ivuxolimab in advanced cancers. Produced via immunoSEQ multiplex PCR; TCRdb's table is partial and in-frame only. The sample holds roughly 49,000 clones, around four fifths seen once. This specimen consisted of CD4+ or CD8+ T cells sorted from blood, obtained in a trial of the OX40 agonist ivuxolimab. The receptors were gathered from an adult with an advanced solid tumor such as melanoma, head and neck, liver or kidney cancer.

DNA for the CDR3: TGCGCCAGCAGCTTGGGAGCAGGCACAGATACGCAGTATTTT. Its translation: CASSLGAGTDTQYF. The chain combines TRBV5-1 with TRBJ2-3; D call uncertain. The CDR3 runs to 14 residues. From germline, CDR1 is SGHRS and CDR2 YFSETQ. V lost 0 bases and J 1 base, leaving 6 bases between the germline ends.

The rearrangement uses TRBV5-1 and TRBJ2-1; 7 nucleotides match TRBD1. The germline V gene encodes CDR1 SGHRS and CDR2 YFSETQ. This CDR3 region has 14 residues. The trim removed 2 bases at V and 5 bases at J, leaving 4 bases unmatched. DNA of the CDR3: TGCGCCAGCAGCTTACAGGGGAGAGACAATGAGCAGTTCTTC. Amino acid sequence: CASSLQGRDNEQFF. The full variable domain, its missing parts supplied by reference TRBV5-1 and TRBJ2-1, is KAGVTQTPRYLIKTRGQQVTLSCSPISGHRSVSWYQQTPGQGLQFLFEYFSETQRNKGNFPGRFSGRQFSNSRSEMNVSTLELGDSALYLCASSLQGRDNEQFFGPGTRLTVL.

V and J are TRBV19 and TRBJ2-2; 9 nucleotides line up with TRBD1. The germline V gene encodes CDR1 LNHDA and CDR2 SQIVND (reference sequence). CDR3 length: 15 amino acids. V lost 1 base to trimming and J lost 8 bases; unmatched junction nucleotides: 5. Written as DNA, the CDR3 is TGTGCCAGTAGTATAGTGGGACAGGGAATTGGGGAGCTGTTTTTT. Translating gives CASSIVGQGIGELFF.

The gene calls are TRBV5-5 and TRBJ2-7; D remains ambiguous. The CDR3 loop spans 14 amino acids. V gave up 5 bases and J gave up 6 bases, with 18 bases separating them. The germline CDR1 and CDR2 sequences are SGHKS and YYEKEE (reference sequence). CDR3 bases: TGTGCCAGCAGGGGCGGCCCTTTTACGGGCGAGCAGTACTTC. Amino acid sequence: CASRGGPFTGEQYF.

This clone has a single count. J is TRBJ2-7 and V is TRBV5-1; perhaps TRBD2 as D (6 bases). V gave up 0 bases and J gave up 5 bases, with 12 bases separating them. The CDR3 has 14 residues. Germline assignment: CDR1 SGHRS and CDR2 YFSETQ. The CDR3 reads CASSLAGSMNEQYF. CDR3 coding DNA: TGCGCCAGCAGCTTGGCCGGGAGTATGAACGAGCAGTACTTC.

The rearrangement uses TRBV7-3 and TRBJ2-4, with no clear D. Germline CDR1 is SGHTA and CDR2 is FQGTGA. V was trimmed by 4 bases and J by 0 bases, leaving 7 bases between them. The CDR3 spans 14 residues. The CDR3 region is CASSSTIAKNIQYF. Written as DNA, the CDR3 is TGTGCCAGCAGCTCTACCATAGCCAAAAACATTCAGTACTTC.

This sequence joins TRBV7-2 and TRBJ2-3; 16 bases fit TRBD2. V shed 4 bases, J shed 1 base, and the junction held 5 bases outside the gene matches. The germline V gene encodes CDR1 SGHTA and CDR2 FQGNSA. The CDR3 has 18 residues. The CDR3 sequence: CASSSGTSGRAGTDTQYF. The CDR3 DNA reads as TGTGCCAGCAGCTCGGGGACTAGCGGGAGGGCCGGCACAGATACGCAGTATTTT.

The CDR3 coding sequence is TGCAGCGTTGTTTTGGCTAGACCCGATACGCAGTATTTT. Its translation: CSVVLARPDTQYF. V is TRBV29-1 and J is TRBJ2-3, with D uncertain. V gave up 4 bases and J gave up 6 bases, with 14 bases separating them. The CDR3 extends over 13 amino acids. Germline V CDR1 and CDR2: SQVTM, ANQGSEA.

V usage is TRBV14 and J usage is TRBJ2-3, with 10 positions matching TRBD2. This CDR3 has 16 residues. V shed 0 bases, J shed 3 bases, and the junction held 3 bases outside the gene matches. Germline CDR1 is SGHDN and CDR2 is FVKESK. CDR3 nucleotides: TGTGCCAGCAGCCAAGATTTACTAGCGGGAACAGATACGCAGTATTTT. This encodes CASSQDLLAGTDTQYF.

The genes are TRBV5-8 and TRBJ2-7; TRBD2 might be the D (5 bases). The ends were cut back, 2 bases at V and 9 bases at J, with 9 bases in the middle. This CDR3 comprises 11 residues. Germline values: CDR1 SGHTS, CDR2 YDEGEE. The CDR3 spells CASSLRGRQYF. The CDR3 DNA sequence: TGTGCCAGCAGCTTAAGAGGGCGGCAGTACTTC.

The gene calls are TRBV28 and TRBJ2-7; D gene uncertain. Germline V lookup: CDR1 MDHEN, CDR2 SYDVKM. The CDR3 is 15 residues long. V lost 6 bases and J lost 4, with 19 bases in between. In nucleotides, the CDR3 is TGTGCCAGCAGCCGCCCAGGTTCTGCGGAGTACGAGCAGTACTTC. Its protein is CASSRPGSAEYEQYF. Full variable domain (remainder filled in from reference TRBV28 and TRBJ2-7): DVKVTQSSRYLVKRTGEKVFLECVQDMDHENMFWYRQDPGLGLRLIYFSYDVKMKEKGDIPEGYSVSREKKERFSLILESASTNQTSMYLCASSRPGSAEYEQYFGPGTRLTVT.

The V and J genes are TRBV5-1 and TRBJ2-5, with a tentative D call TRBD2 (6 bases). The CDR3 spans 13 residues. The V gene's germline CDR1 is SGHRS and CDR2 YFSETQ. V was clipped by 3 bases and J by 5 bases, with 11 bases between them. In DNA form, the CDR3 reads TGCGCCAGCAGCTACGTAGCGGAGGAGACCCAGTACTTC. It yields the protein CASSYVAEETQYF.

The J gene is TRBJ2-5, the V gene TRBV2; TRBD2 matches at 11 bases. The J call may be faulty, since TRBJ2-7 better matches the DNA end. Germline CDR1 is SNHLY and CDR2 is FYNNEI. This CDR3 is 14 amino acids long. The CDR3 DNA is TGTGCCAGCAGTCGACTAGCGGGAAGGGACGAGCAGTACTTC. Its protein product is CASSRLAGRDEQYF.

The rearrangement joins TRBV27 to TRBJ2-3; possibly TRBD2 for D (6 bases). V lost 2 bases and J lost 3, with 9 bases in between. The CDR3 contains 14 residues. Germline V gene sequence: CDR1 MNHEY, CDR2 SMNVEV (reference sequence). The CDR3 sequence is CASSLARGTDTQYF. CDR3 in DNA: TGTGCCAGCAGTTTAGCCCGGGGGACAGATACGCAGTATTTT.

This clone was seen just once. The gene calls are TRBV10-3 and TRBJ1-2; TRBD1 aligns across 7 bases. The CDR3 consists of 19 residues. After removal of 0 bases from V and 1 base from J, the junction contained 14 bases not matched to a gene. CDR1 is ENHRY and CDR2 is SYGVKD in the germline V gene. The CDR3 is CAISESLGQLLGVNYGYTF. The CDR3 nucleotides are TGTGCCATCAGTGAGTCGTTGGGACAGTTGTTGGGGGTTAACTATGGCTACACCTTC.

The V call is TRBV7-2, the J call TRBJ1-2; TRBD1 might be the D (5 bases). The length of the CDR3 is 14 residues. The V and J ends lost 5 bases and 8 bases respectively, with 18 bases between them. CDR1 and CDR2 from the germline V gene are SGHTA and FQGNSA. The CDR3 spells CASSPGHLPGGYTF. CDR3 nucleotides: TGTGCCAGCAGCCCCGGACATCTCCCCGGCGGCTACACCTTC.

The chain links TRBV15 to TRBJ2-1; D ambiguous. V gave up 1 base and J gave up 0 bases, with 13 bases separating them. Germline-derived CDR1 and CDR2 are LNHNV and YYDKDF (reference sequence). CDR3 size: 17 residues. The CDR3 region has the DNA TGTGCCACCAGCAGAGTCGACATTTCCAGCTCCTACAATGAGCAGTTCTTC. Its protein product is CATSRVDISSSYNEQFF.

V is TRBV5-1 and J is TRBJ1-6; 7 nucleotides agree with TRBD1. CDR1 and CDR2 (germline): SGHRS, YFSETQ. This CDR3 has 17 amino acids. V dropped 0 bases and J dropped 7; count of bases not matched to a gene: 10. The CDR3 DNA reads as TGCGCCAGCAGCTTGGCCCCATCTACAGGGGACAATTCACCCCTCCACTTT. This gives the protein CASSLAPSTGDNSPLHF. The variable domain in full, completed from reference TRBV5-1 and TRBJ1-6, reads KAGVTQTPRYLIKTRGQQVTLSCSPISGHRSVSWYQQTPGQGLQFLFEYFSETQRNKGNFPGRFSGRQFSNSRSEMNVSTLELGDSALYLCASSLAPSTGDNSPLHFGNGTRLTVT.

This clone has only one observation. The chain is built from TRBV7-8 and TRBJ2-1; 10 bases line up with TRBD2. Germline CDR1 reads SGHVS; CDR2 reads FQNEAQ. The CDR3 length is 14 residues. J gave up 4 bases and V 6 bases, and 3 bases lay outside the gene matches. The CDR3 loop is CASRLAGQYNEQFF. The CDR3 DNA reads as TGTGCCAGCAGACTAGCGGGACAGTACAATGAGCAGTTCTTC.

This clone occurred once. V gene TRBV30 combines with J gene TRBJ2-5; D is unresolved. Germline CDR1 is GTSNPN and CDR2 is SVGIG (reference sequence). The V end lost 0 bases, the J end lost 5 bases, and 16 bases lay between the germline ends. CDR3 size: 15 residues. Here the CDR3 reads CAWSVRSVWGETQYF. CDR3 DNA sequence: TGTGCCTGGAGTGTACGATCAGTCTGGGGTGAGACCCAGTACTTC.

The DNA for the CDR3 is TGTGCCAGCTCCCCGACAGGATATAGCAATCAGCCCCAGCATTTT. Translated: CASSPTGYSNQPQHF. The gene calls are TRBV18 and TRBJ1-5, with D possibly being TRBD1 (6 bases). Per the germline V gene, CDR1 is KGHSH and CDR2 is LQKENI. The CDR3 is 15 residues long. Deletions cut 6 bases from V and 0 bases from J, with 12 bases between.

This CDR3 reads CAISRTDTQYF. The CDR3 DNA is TGTGCCATCAGCCGCACAGATACGCAGTATTTT. This chain joins TRBV10-3 and TRBJ2-3; D gene uncertain. This CDR3 spans 11 amino acids. Germline V gene lookup returns CDR1 ENHRY and CDR2 SYGVKD. Between the trimmed V and J ends, which lost 6 bases and 1 base, there was a span of 2 bases.

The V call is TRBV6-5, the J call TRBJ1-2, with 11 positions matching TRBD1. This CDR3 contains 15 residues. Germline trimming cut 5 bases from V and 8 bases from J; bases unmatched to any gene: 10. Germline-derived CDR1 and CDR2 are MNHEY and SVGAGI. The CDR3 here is CASSAQGQGARGYTF. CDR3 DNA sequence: TGTGCCAGCAGTGCTCAAGGACAGGGGGCGAGGGGCTACACCTTC.